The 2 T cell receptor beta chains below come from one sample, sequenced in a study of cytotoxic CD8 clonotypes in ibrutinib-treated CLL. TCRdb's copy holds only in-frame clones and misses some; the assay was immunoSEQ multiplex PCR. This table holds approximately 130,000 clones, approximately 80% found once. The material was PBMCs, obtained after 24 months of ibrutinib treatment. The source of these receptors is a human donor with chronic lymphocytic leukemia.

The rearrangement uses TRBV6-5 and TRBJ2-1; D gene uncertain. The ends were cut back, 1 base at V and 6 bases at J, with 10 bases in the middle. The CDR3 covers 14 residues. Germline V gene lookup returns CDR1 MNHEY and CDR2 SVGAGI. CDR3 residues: CASSYFQWSNEQFF. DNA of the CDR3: TGTGCCAGCAGTTACTTTCAGTGGAGCAATGAGCAGTTCTTC.

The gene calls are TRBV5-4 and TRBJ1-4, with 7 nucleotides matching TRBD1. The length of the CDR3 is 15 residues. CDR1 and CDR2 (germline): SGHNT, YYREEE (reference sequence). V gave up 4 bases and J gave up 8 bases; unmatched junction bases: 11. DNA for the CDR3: TGTGCCAGCAGCCTGACACAGGGGACGGAGGAAAAACTGTTTTTT. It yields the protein CASSLTQGTEEKLFF.